This is a list of T cell receptor beta chains from one sample in a study of T-cell reconstitution after alpha-beta-depleted transplantation in children. TCRdb itself ran the PCR reads through MiXCR, one entry per CDR3 protein. The table includes about 290,000 distinct CDR3 sequences, nearly 8% detected once. The sequenced sample was peripheral blood, obtained 360 days after TCRalphabeta/CD19-depleted stem cell transplant. These TCRs come from a female patient younger than 10 who had a stem cell transplant for Fanconi anemia, so the T cells may come from the graft donor. CDR3s include the opening cysteine and the closing phenylalanine or tryptophan. Each record gives: V gene, CDR3 length, CDR3 protein.

>TRBV30|10
CAWRGNTIYF
>TRBV4-3|16
CASSQEGVTGANVLTF
>TRBV27|17
CASSPVVAGGLNYEQYF
>TRBV11-1|18
CASSLLRGGYPTQETQYF
>TRBV15|14
CATSRGQESETQYF
>TRBV2|14
CASAGGLFNYEQYF
>TRBV7-2|14
CASSPRGGPYGYTF
>TRBV21-1|17
CASRRYRAPPGANVLTF
>TRBV12-3/TRBV12-4|15
CASTLSGGATGELFF
>TRBV20-1|14
CSADRDRGNNEQFF
>TRBV15|17
CATSRDRLDRNTGELFF
>TRBV28|18
CASSHPGTGIRLRSPLHF
>TRBV7-8|17
CASSFHRIPFPSTEAFF
>TRBV5-1|14
CASSRDRGGGEQFF
>TRBV5-1|13
CASTPRGSYEQYF
>TRBV4-2|14
CASSPTSGRDTQYF
>TRBV5-6|15
CASSIPGAINYGYTF
>TRBV7-3|15
CASSLTGGPGETQYF
>TRBV6-2/TRBV6-3|15
CASSYSAGGSYEQYF
>TRBV28|18
CASSPVWPDYSGANVLTF
>TRBV5-1|17
CASSPRDRASSNQPQHF
>TRBV7-2|14
CASSLVLGRGEQYF
>TRBV4-3|14
CASSRGGYTDTQYF
>TRBV6-5|16
CANSYSTEGANEKLFF
>TRBV5-6|13
CASSRQWGTEAFF
>TRBV12-3/TRBV12-4|12
CASSRPGGEQFF
>TRBV20-1|16
CSARDYLGRGADTQYF
>TRBV9|15
CASSPRAISGNTIYF
>TRBV7-8|15
CASSSRTGTSYEQYF
>TRBV5-1|13
CASSLRQGGVYTF
>TRBV30|12
CARRPIIETQYF
>TRBV4-1|14
CASSQEQGFHGYTF
>TRBV7-6|17
CASSSPGQGVDTGELFF
>TRBV2|18
CASSVDRGLLSALGKLFF
>TRBV9|18
CASSVVPKLAGVPDTQYF
>TRBV12-3/TRBV12-4|16
CASSFWTGTSNQPQHF
>TRBV27|15
CASSPGRRERYEQYF
>TRBV28|13
CASSQAGSDEQFF
>TRBV20-1|15
CSASDTSGGINEQFF
>TRBV28|13
CASSSRLGTEAFF
>TRBV6-2/TRBV6-3|18
CASSLLGVSQEASTEAFF
>TRBV28|16
CASSLTPGTVYNEQFF
>TRBV30|16
CAWSEGGHEVGYGYTF
>TRBV6-4|15
CASSEGLDNTGELFF
>TRBV7-8|16
CASSLGVGTDPYEQYF
>TRBV5-1|18
CASSFWTSGGGSSYEQYF
>TRBV27|14
CACRLAGRFNEQFF
>TRBV6-2/TRBV6-3|13
CASSSSPNGEQYF
>TRBV12-3/TRBV12-4|13
CASSVADSYEQYF
>TRBV10-3|14
CAIKRLGGTGELFF